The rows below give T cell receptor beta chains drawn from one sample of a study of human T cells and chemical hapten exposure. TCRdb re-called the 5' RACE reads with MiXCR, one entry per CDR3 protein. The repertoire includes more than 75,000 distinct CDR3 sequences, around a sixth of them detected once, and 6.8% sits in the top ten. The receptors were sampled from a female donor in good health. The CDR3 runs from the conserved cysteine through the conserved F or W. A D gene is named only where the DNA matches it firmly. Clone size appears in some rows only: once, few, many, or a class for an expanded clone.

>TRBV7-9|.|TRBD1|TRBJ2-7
CASSATGTAYEQYF
TGTGCCAGCAGCGCAACCGGGACAGCTTACGAGCAGTACTTC
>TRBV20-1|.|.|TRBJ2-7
CSARTGYLSYEQYF
TGCAGTGCTAGAACAGGGTACCTCTCCTACGAGCAGTACTTC
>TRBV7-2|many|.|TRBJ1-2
CASSLVTGSYGYTF
TGTGCCAGCAGCTTGGTCACAGGTTCCTATGGCTACACCTTC
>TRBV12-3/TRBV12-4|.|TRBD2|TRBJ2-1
CASLNSGTSGSYEQFF
TGTGCCAGCCTAAACTCCGGGACTAGCGGGAGTTATGAGCAGTTCTTC
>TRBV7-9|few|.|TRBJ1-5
CASSLEGVSVPQHF
TGTGCCAGCAGCTTAGAAGGAGTTTCGGTGCCCCAGCATTTT
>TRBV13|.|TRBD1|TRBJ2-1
CASSLRRSGTGGFHMNEQFF
TGTGCCAGCAGCTTACGCCGATCCGGGACAGGGGGCTTTCATATGAATGAGCAGTTCTTC
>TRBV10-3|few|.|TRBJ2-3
CAIRAYRSTDTQYF
TGTGCCATCAGGGCATACCGAAGCACAGATACGCAGTATTTT
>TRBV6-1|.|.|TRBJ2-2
CASVTEFWSGELFF
TGTGCCAGCGTGACAGAGTTTTGGTCCGGGGAGCTGTTTTTT
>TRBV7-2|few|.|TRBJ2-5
CASSLRPAPGETQYF
TGTGCCAGCAGCTTAAGGCCCGCCCCGGGAGAGACCCAGTACTTC
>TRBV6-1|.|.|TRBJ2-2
CASRTGQLGELFF
TGTGCCAGCAGGACGGGTCAGCTTGGGGAGCTGTTTTTT
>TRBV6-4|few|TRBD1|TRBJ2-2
CASSDGQGAGELFF
TGTGCCAGCAGTGACGGACAGGGGGCCGGGGAGCTGTTTTTT
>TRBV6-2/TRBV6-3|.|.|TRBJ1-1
CASSYSRATEAFF
TGTGCCAGCAGTTACTCGAGGGCAACTGAAGCTTTCTTT